This T cell receptor (beta chain) was obtained from a study of CD8+CD57+ T cells in acquired aplastic anemia. Study as a whole: DNA from sorted CD4+ and CD8+ cells averaged roughly 3.4 ug.

Study-wide results and limits: For CD8+ Simpson's diversity, patients and controls showed no significant difference.

The CDR3 contains 15 residues. Per germline, CDR1 SGHVS and CDR2 FQNEAQ. For this clonotype: What it binds is not known. A junction end diverges from the germline sequence, so it may reflect a read error.

By flow cytometry, patients selected for sequencing had shown an expansion of CD8+CD57+ cells. The cohort consisted entirely of patients having severe acquired aplastic anemia. The template used for profiling TCR beta VDJ and CDR3 was genomic DNA. TCRdb itself ran the reads through MiXCR, one entry per CDR3 protein. The data contain a few hundred thousand distinct CDR3 sequences, approximately 82% of them singletons. The origin of this receptor is a human donor with aplastic anemia. The chain combines TRBV7-8 with TRBJ1-2; D is unresolved. Sequencing was carried out using sorted CD4+, CD8+, or CD8+CD57+ T cells (not recorded which) from PBMCs. CDR3 bases: TGTGCCAGCAGCGTAGCGGCAGATCGGGATAAGGAGTATACCTTC. It is translated as CASSVAADRDKEYTF.